What follows are 3 T cell receptor beta chains derived from one specimen sequenced in a study of Ad26.COV2.S vaccination and SARS-CoV-2 variants. Treatment indicated: 15 to 20 received Ad26.COV2.S at low or high dose, single or two shots; about five received placebo; per-sample allocation not given. Sampling was done on day 63 after the first vaccine or placebo injection. TCRdb's table, derived via immunoSEQ multiplex PCR, lists solely in-frame clones and lacks some. Of about 350,000 clones listed, around 86% are singletons. Specimen: peripheral blood, collected in a trial of Ad26.COV2.S vaccine versus placebo. All receptors derive from a person between 18 and 60 years old who received the Ad26.COV2.S COVID-19 vaccine or a placebo.

This chain uses TRBV1 with TRBJ2-3; the table assigns TRBD2, which was not confirmed against the DNA. TRBV1 is shown as a pseudogene. The length of the CDR3 is 14 residues. CDR3 sequence: CTSRTGLCTDTQYF. CDR3 nucleotide sequence: TGCACCAGCAGAACGGGACTATGCACAGATACGCAGTATTTT.

V and J are TRBV9 and TRBJ1-2; 8 bases are shared with TRBD1. V dropped 0 bases and J dropped 1; count of bases not matched to a gene: 8. The CDR3 has 17 residues. Germline V lookup: CDR1 SGDLS, CDR2 YYNGEE. This CDR3 is CASSVEIRTGLNYGYTF. The CDR3 nucleotides are TGTGCCAGCAGCGTAGAAATTCGGACAGGGCTTAACTATGGCTACACCTTC.

The chain uses TRBV2 and TRBJ1-1; D unresolved. The CDR3 is 14 amino acids. CDR1 and CDR2 (germline): SNHLY, FYNNEI. V was cut by 7 bases and J by 1 base, with 13 bases left in between. The CDR3: CASIGLESNTEAFF. The CDR3 DNA reads TGTGCCAGCATTGGGCTGGAATCGAACACTGAAGCTTTCTTT.